This TCR beta chain appears in the sequencing data of a study of cytomegalovirus exposure and HLA in healthy donors. Notes on the study in general: The classifier reportedly diagnosed cytomegalovirus status with high sensitivity and specificity. Reported findings show TCR beta sequences accurately forecast HLA-A and HLA-B alleles in most subjects.

This CDR3 is 19 amino acids long. Per the germline V gene, CDR1 is SNHLY and CDR2 is FYNNEI. Deletions cut 2 bases from V and 0 bases from J, with 22 bases between. To note about this clone: Its antigen is not identified.

The PCR had 60 Vbeta and 13 Jbeta primers. Only in-frame clones appear in the TCRdb table, and some are missing; sequencing was by immunoSEQ multiplex PCR. The table lists 150,000 to 200,000 clones, 80% of them singletons. J is TRBJ1-2 and V is TRBV2, with D maybe TRBD1 (6 bases). This sequence was found in a woman in her forties in good health and CMV-seronegative. The sample was PBMCs. The CDR3, as DNA: TGTGCCAGCAGTGAAAGGGCCGGATCTACAGGGATTACTAACTATGGCTACACCTTC. Its protein is CASSERAGSTGITNYGYTF.